This T cell receptor beta chain originates from a study of T cells of healthy individuals. The J segment lost 0 bases and the V segment lost 3 bases, leaving 7 bases of the junction unmatched. From germline, CDR1 is DFQATT and CDR2 SNEGSKA (reference sequence). The CDR3 spans 15 residues. In TCRdb, the 5' RACE reads were re-called with MiXCR into one record per CDR3 protein. The table records nearly 100,000 distinct CDR3 sequences, 15% to 20% of them present only once. This clonotype was counted at least ten times. The sequence came from a human donor in good health. This chain links TRBV20-1 with TRBJ2-7; TRBD1 aligns across 8 bases. The CDR3, as DNA: TGCAGTGCTAGTCATGGACAGGGTAGCTCCTACGAGCAGTACTTC. It yields the protein CSASHGQGSSYEQYF.